The sample holds many counts of the clone carrying this T cell receptor beta chain. Its specificity is not known. This sample's TCRbeta library carried unique molecular identifier barcodes. One entry per CDR3 protein, called by TCRdb with MiXCR from the PCR reads. The profile shows hundreds of thousands of distinct CDR3 sequences, approximately 10% of them singletons. The data were obtained in a study of T-cell reconstitution after alpha-beta-depleted transplantation in children. Overall study findings and caveats: From newly produced T cells came most of the T-cell counts and diversity one year after transplant. Some patients owed their high day-60 TCRbeta diversity to surviving recipient T cells and thymic progenitors. Reportedly, only several hundred clones from non-depleted graft cells drove alpha-beta T-cell counts at about two months.

The sequence was collected from a male patient between 2 and 15 years old who had a stem cell transplant for chronic granulomatous disease, so the T cells may come from the graft donor. The sample here was peripheral blood, taken 180 days after TCRalphabeta/CD19-depleted stem cell transplant.

DNA for the CDR3: TGTGCCAGCACCCCTGGACAGGGGGCGTACGATACGCAGTATTTT. Amino acid sequence: CASTPGQGAYDTQYF. This sequence joins TRBV28 and TRBJ2-3, with 11 bases lining up with TRBD1. V dropped 7 bases and J dropped 6; count of bases not matched to a gene: 9. This CDR3 comprises 15 residues. CDR1 and CDR2 (germline): MDHEN, SYDVKM. Variable domain in full (rest from reference TRBV28 and TRBJ2-3): DVKVTQSSRYLVKRTGEKVFLECVQDMDHENMFWYRQDPGLGLRLIYFSYDVKMKEKGDIPEGYSVSREKKERFSLILESASTNQTSMYLCASTPGQGAYDTQYFGPGTRLTVL.